What follows are 17 T cell receptor beta chains derived from one specimen sequenced in a study of shared clonotypes between healthy human individuals. Assay used: immunoSEQ multiplex PCR; TCRdb lists only in-frame clones, some missing. Among 2 million to 2.5 million clones listed, roughly 91% were seen once. CD45RO-negative cells were positively selected for CCR7, leaving out terminally differentiated effector memory CD45RA+ cells. Input material: naive CD8+ T cells from PBMCs. The source of these receptors is a man aged 18 to 35 in good health. Some clones in this sample may be carry-over from other donors' samples.

This rearrangement joins TRBV4-2 to TRBJ2-1; D perhaps matches TRBD2 (6 bases). Looked up from germline, CDR1 is LGHNA and CDR2 is YNFKEQ. This CDR3 is 17 amino acids long. V lost 1 base to trimming and J lost 0 bases, with 13 bases between them. The CDR3 DNA follows: TGTGCCAGCAGCCAAGTTAGCGGCAGGAGCTCCTACAATGAGCAGTTCTTC. Translation: CASSQVSGRSSYNEQFF.

The rearrangement links TRBV6-6 to TRBJ2-7, with TRBD1 matching over 8 bases. V dropped 6 bases and J dropped 7; count of bases not matched to a gene: 2. The CDR3 consists of 11 residues. Per the germline V gene, CDR1 is MNHNY and CDR2 is SVGAGI (reference sequence). CDR3 coding DNA: TGTGCCAGCAGCCAGGGGGCAGAGCAGTACTTC. This encodes CASSQGAEQYF.

This clone turned up a few times. The genes are TRBV13 and TRBJ1-1; D remains ambiguous. CDR3 size: 13 residues. The V gene lost 3 bases and the J gene lost 0 bases, with 5 bases spanning the gap. Germline V lookup: CDR1 PRHDT, CDR2 FYEKMQ (reference sequence). The CDR3 spells CASSFGMNTEAFF. As DNA, the CDR3 is TGTGCCAGCAGCTTTGGAATGAACACTGAAGCTTTCTTT.

The V and J genes are TRBV28 and TRBJ2-7; D not certain. This CDR3 has 14 amino acids. V lost 4 bases, J lost 2 bases, and 12 bases lay in between. The germline V gene has CDR1 MDHEN and CDR2 SYDVKM. This CDR3 reads CASSSRISTYEQYF. CDR3 sequence (DNA): TGTGCCAGCAGTTCCCGGATTAGTACCTACGAGCAGTACTTC.

This chain links TRBV14 with TRBJ2-5, with unresolved D. Trimming left V 4 bases short and J 4 bases short, with 10 bases between. Germline V lookup: CDR1 SGHDN, CDR2 FVKESK. The CDR3 has 13 residues. The CDR3 here is CASSPLAGETQYF. The CDR3 DNA is TGTGCCAGCAGCCCACTGGCAGGAGAGACCCAGTACTTC.

The chain uses TRBV7-6 and TRBJ2-7, with 9 nucleotides matching TRBD2. With 2 bases clipped from V and 4 bases from J, the junction kept 12 bases outside the gene matches. The CDR3 covers 17 residues. Looked up from germline, CDR1 is SGHVS and CDR2 is FNYEAQ. The CDR3 spells CASSLTGTSITSYEQYF. The CDR3 DNA reads as TGTGCCAGCAGCTTAACCGGGACTAGCATTACTTCTTACGAGCAGTACTTC.

The chain links TRBV4-1 to TRBJ1-5; D is ambiguous. The CDR3 sequence is 15 residues long. The germline V and J ends were trimmed by 5 bases and 0 bases, with 11 bases remaining between them. Germline CDR1 MGHRA, CDR2 YSYEKL. CDR3 protein: CASSTLDNSNQPQHF. Written as DNA, the CDR3 is TGCGCCAGCAGCACATTAGACAATAGCAATCAGCCCCAGCATTTT.

The CDR3 region has the DNA TGTGCCAGCAGCTTAGGTACGGGTGGGCTTGAAGCTTTCTTT. This encodes CASSLGTGGLEAFF. This sequence joins TRBV11-2 and TRBJ1-1; no definite D call. The germline V gene has CDR1 SGHAT and CDR2 FQNNGV. The V gene lost 1 base and the J gene lost 7 bases, with 13 bases spanning the gap. The CDR3 has 14 amino acids. The full variable domain, its missing parts supplied by reference TRBV11-2 and TRBJ1-1, is EAGVAQSPRYKIIEKRQSVAFWCNPISGHATLYWYQQILGQGPKLLIQFQNNGVVDDSQLPKDRFSAERLKGVDSTLKIQPAKLEDSAVYLCASSLGTGGLEAFFGQGTRLTVV.

The genes are TRBV18 and TRBJ2-1, with D perhaps matching TRBD2 (6 bases). Germline V gene lookup returns CDR1 KGHSH and CDR2 LQKENI. The CDR3 has 18 residues. Trimming took off 0 bases at V and 0 bases at J, with 15 bases between the two ends. This CDR3 reads CASSPPEGQRSSYNEQFF. CDR3 nucleotides: TGTGCCAGCTCACCACCGGAGGGCCAGCGCAGCTCCTACAATGAGCAGTTCTTC.

This clone was found a few times. The genes are TRBV28 and TRBJ1-1; D may be TRBD1 (6 bases). The germline gives CDR1 MDHEN, CDR2 SYDVKM. Trimming took off 7 bases at V and 4 bases at J, with 16 bases between the two ends. This CDR3 is built from 14 residues. This chain's CDR3 is CASTRQVLGTEAFF. The CDR3 bases are TGTGCCAGCACTCGACAGGTTCTCGGCACTGAAGCTTTCTTT. The full variable domain, rest sourced from reference TRBV28 and TRBJ1-1, is DVKVTQSSRYLVKRTGEKVFLECVQDMDHENMFWYRQDPGLGLRLIYFSYDVKMKEKGDIPEGYSVSREKKERFSLILESASTNQTSMYLCASTRQVLGTEAFFGQGTRLTVV.

The V call is TRBV7-3, the J call TRBJ2-2; tentative D call: TRBD2 (6 bases). V dropped 2 bases and J dropped 6 bases, with 13 bases sitting between them. The CDR3 length is 15 residues. Germline-derived CDR1 and CDR2 are SGHTA and FQGTGA. In nucleotides, the CDR3 is TGTGCCAGCAGCTTATTGGGCGGGATGTCCGGGGAGCTGTTTTTT. Translated: CASSLLGGMSGELFF.

The V gene is TRBV28, the J gene TRBJ2-7; D may be TRBD1 (6 bases). V shed 5 bases and J shed 0 bases, with 14 bases lying between them. CDR3 length equals 15 residues. Germline values: CDR1 MDHEN, CDR2 SYDVKM. The CDR3 sequence: CASSPTTGLSYEQYF. As DNA, the CDR3 is TGTGCCAGCAGTCCCACGACAGGCCTCTCCTACGAGCAGTACTTC.

This chain links TRBV27 with TRBJ2-1; 9 bases line up with TRBD2. The germline V gene encodes CDR1 MNHEY and CDR2 SMNVEV (reference sequence). The length of the CDR3 is 16 residues. The V gene end was trimmed by 1 base and the J gene end by 2 bases; junction bases not matched to a gene: 3. This CDR3 reads CASSLYAGGPYNEQFF. The CDR3 coding sequence is TGTGCCAGCAGTTTATACGCGGGAGGGCCCTACAATGAGCAGTTCTTC.

The V gene is TRBV18, the J gene TRBJ1-5, with no clear D. Germline V gene sequence: CDR1 KGHSH, CDR2 LQKENI. Trimming stripped 2 bases from V and 7 bases from J, with 15 bases between. The CDR3 totals 15 residues. The CDR3 DNA follows: TGTGCCAGCTCACCAGACCGGGATCTGGGGCAGCCCCAGCATTTT. Its translation: CASSPDRDLGQPQHF.

V usage is TRBV9 and J usage is TRBJ2-1; 14 nucleotides match TRBD2. The CDR3 is made up of 17 amino acids. Germline CDR1 SGDLS, CDR2 YYNGEE. Trimming cost V 3 bases and J 8 bases; bases outside gene matches: 10. CDR3 nucleotide sequence: TGTGCCAGCAGCGGAGGGACTAGCGGGAGAAGGGAGGATGAGCAGTTCTTC. Protein sequence: CASSGGTSGRREDEQFF.

V is TRBV7-3 and J is TRBJ2-7; 9 bases are a match to TRBD2. Germline lookup yields CDR1 SGHTA and CDR2 FQGTGA. Trimming at V came to 5 bases and at J to 2 bases, leaving 7 bases not matched to a gene. The CDR3 loop spans 15 amino acids. The CDR3: CASSPSGRSPYEQYF. The CDR3 DNA follows: TGTGCCAGCAGCCCCAGCGGGAGGTCCCCCTACGAGCAGTACTTC. Together with reference TRBV7-3 and TRBJ2-7, the CDR3 gives the full variable domain: GAGVSQTPSNKVTEKGKYVELRCDPISGHTALYWYRQSLGQGPEFLIYFQGTGAADDSGLPNDRFFAVRPEGSVSTLKIQRTERGDSAVYLCASSPSGRSPYEQYFGPGTRLTVT.

V usage is TRBV28 and J usage is TRBJ1-1; a possible D gene is TRBD1 (5 bases). Germline V gene lookup returns CDR1 MDHEN and CDR2 SYDVKM. The CDR3 has 16 residues. Trimming removed 3 bases from V and 2 bases from J, with 16 bases in between. The CDR3 reads CASSFGQGYSNTEAFF. For the CDR3, the DNA is TGTGCCAGCAGTTTCGGGCAGGGTTATTCCAACACTGAAGCTTTCTTT.